These 9 T cell receptor beta chains share one sample of origin, sequenced in a study of blood T cells in healthy people across ages. Alongside a J-beta primer mix, a sample-barcoded 5' primer served in a second PCR lasting roughly 7 to 11 cycles. TCRdb redid the calling of the 5' RACE reads with MiXCR, one entry per CDR3 protein. The sample has around 1,800,000 distinct CDR3 sequences; around 40% are singletons. Sequencing used blood. These receptors originate from a human donor in good health.

V and J are TRBV5-5 and TRBJ2-2, with a possible D match to TRBD2 (6 bases). CDR1 and CDR2 from the germline V gene are SGHKS and YYEKEE (reference sequence). The length of the CDR3 is 17 residues. Trimming cost V 1 base and J 1 base, with 14 bases left between them. The CDR3 region is CASSLFLAGLNTGELFF. The CDR3 region has the DNA TGTGCCAGCAGCTTGTTTCTGGCGGGGTTGAACACCGGGGAGCTGTTTTTT.

The chain links TRBV27 to TRBJ2-7, with TRBD1 as a possible D gene (7 bases). V gave up 6 bases and J gave up 6 bases, with 18 bases separating them. This CDR3 comprises 14 residues. The germline gives CDR1 MNHEY, CDR2 SMNVEV (reference sequence). The CDR3 region has the DNA TGTGCCAGCAGATTGAGGAGGGGGCTGGGCGAGCAGTACGTC. Translated: CASRLRRGLGEQYV.

The chain couples TRBV7-2 to TRBJ2-5, with D unclear. The V gene's germline CDR1 is SGHTA and CDR2 FQGNSA. CDR3 size: 18 residues. Trimming cost V 2 bases and J 2 bases, with 21 bases left between them. For the CDR3, the DNA is TGTGCCAGCAGCTTACTAGGTCCCCGGGCACACATACAAGAGACCCAGTACTTC. It specifies CASSLLGPRAHIQETQYF.

The chain recombines TRBV5-1 with TRBJ1-5; weak D call: TRBD1 (6 bases). The CDR3 contains 15 residues. From germline, CDR1 is SGHRS and CDR2 YFSETQ. With 4 bases removed from V and 8 bases from J, the gap between germline ends came to 19 bases. The CDR3 bases are TGCGCCAGCAGCGTCACAGGGATAATAGGTGAGCCCCAGCATTTT. Protein product: CASSVTGIIGEPQHF. The whole variable domain, filled in from reference TRBV5-1 and TRBJ1-5, reads KAGVTQTPRYLIKTRGQQVTLSCSPISGHRSVSWYQQTPGQGLQFLFEYFSETQRNKGNFPGRFSGRQFSNSRSEMNVSTLELGDSALYLCASSVTGIIGEPQHFGDGTRLSIL.

This clonotype was detected a few times. The V and J genes are TRBV5-1 and TRBJ1-2; D might be TRBD1 (5 bases). From germline, CDR1 is SGHRS and CDR2 YFSETQ. Trimming left V 0 bases short and J 4 bases short, with 13 bases between. This CDR3 contains 15 residues. CDR3 amino acids: CASSLDQGKVYGYTF. CDR3 bases: TGCGCCAGCAGCTTGGACCAGGGTAAGGTCTATGGCTACACCTTC.

This clonotype showed up just a few times. V and J are TRBV18 and TRBJ2-1; D remains ambiguous. The CDR3 covers 14 residues. Trimming cost V 2 bases and J 8 bases, with 13 bases left between them. Germline CDR1 KGHSH, CDR2 LQKENI. This CDR3 reads CASSPGPYEDEQFF. The CDR3 DNA reads TGTGCCAGCTCACCAGGGCCCTATGAGGATGAGCAGTTCTTC.

This clonotype appeared a few times. The chain uses TRBV29-1 and TRBJ2-7; D not resolved. Trimming took 0 bases from V and 2 from J, leaving 14 bases between them. In germline, CDR1 is SQVTM, CDR2 ANQGSEA. CDR3 size: 15 residues. The DNA of the CDR3 is TGCAGCGTTGAAGAAGGACCCCTTGACCCCTACGAGCAGTACTTC. Protein product: CSVEEGPLDPYEQYF.

This sequence joins TRBV4-1 and TRBJ1-1; no clear D. Germline assignment: CDR1 MGHRA and CDR2 YSYEKL. The CDR3 extends over 12 amino acids. V shed 1 base and J shed 5 bases, with 5 bases lying between them. The CDR3 protein is CASSQAWTEAFF. The DNA for the CDR3 is TGCGCCAGCAGCCAAGCCTGGACTGAAGCTTTCTTT.

This chain uses TRBV5-1 with TRBJ2-2; TRBD2 matches 8 bases. With V trimmed by 4 bases and J by 7 bases, 9 bases remained unmatched. Germline loops: CDR1 SGHRS, CDR2 YFSETQ. The CDR3 is made up of 15 amino acids. The CDR3 DNA follows: TGCGCCAGCAGCCCCTCGCGGGGGGATTTCGGGGAGCTGTTTTTT. Encoded protein: CASSPSRGDFGELFF.